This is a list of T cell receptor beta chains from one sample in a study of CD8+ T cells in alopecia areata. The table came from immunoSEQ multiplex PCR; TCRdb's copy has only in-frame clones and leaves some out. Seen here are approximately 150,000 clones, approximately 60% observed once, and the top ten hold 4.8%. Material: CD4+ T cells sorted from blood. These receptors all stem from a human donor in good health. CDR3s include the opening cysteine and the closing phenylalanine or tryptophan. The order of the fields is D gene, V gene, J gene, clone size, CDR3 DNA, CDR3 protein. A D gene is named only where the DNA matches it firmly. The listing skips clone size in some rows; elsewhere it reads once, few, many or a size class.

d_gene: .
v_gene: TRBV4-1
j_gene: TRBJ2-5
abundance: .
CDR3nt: TGCGCCAGCAGCCCCCTCGGCAGGGAAGAGACCCAGTACTTC
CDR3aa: CASSPLGREETQYF

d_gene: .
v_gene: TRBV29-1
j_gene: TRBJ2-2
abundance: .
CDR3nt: TGCAGCGTGCCTCGGGCCGCGAACACCGGGGAGCTGTTTTTT
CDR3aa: CSVPRAANTGELFF

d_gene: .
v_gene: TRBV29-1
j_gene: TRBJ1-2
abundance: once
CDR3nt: TGCAGCGTTGAGGGGTTGGGATCGGGAGTCTATGGCTACACCTTC
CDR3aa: CSVEGLGSGVYGYTF

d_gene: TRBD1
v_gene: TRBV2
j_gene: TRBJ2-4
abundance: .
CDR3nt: TGTGCCAGCAGCGCCACACAGGGGGTCATTCAGTACTTC
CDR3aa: CASSATQGVIQYF

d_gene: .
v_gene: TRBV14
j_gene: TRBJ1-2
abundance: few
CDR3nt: TGTGCCAGCAGCCAGTTCCCTAACTATGGCTACACCTTC
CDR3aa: CASSQFPNYGYTF

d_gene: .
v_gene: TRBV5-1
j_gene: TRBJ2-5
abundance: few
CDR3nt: TGCGCCAGCAGCTTGGTCATCACCAGCGGGCCCCGAGGGACCCAGTACTTC
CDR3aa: CASSLVITSGPRGTQYF

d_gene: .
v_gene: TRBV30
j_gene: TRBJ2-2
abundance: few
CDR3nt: TGTGCCTGGAGTAGATCGGCTAGAACCGGGGAGCTGTTTTTT
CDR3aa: CAWSRSARTGELFF

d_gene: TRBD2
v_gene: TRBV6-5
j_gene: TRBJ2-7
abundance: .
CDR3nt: TGTGCCAGCAAGGACAGCGGGAGGTCGGGCGAGCAGTACTTC
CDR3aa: CASKDSGRSGEQYF

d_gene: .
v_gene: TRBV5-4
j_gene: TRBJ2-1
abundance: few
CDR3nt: TGTGCCAGCAGCGCCGGGACTCTCAATGAGCAGTTCTTC
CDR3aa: CASSAGTLNEQFF

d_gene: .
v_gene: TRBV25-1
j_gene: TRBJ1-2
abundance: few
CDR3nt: TGTGCCAGCAGGCCCATCGAGGGCTATGGCTACACCTTC
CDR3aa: CASRPIEGYGYTF

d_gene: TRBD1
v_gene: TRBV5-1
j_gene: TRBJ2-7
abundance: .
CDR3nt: TGCGCCAGCAGCTTGGGATCCGGACAGGGCGCTGTCTACGAGCAGTACTTC
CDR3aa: CASSLGSGQGAVYEQYF

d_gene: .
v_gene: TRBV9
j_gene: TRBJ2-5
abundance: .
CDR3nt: TGTGCCAGCAGCGTAGGGGGCCACTCCCAAGAGACCCAGTACTTC
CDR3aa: CASSVGGHSQETQYF

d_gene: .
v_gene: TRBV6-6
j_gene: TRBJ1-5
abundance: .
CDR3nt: TGTGCCAGCAGTTACCCCTCCACCCACAATCAGCCCCAGCATTTT
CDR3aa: CASSYPSTHNQPQHF

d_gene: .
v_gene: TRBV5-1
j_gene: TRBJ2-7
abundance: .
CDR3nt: TGCGCCAGCAGCTTCTCCCCAGAGGGCCTCGAGCAGTACTTC
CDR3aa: CASSFSPEGLEQYF

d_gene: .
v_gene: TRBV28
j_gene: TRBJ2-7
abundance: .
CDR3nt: TGTGCCAGCAGTTCCGGTGGGGCCGGCTCCTACGAGCAGTACTTC
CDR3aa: CASSSGGAGSYEQYF

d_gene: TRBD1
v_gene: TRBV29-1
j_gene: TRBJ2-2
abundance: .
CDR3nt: TGCAGCGTTCGACAGGGGAGGAGTACCGGGGAGCTGTTTTTT
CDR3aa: CSVRQGRSTGELFF

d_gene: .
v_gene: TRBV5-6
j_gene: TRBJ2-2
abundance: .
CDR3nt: TGTGCCAGCAGCCGGCCGAGCATATTATCGAACACCGGGGAGCTGTTTTTT
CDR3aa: CASSRPSILSNTGELFF

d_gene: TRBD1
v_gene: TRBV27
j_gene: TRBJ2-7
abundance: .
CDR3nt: TGTGCCAGCTTCGACAGGGCTAATGGCGAGCAGTACTTC
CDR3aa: CASFDRANGEQYF

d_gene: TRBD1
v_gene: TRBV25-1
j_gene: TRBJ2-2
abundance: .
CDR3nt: TGTGCCAGCAGTGAACTTGGACAGGCGAACACCGGGGAGCTGTTTTTT
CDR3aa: CASSELGQANTGELFF

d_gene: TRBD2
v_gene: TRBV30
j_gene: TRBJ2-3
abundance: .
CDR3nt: TGTGCCTGGAGCCCTGGACTAGCGGGAGGTACAGATACGCAGTATTTT
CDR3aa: CAWSPGLAGGTDTQYF

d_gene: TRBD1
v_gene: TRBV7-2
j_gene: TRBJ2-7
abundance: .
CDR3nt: TGTGCCAGCAGCGACTCGGGACAGGACGAGCAGTACTTC
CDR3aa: CASSDSGQDEQYF

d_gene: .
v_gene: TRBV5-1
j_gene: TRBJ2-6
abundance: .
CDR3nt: TGCGCCAGCAGCTTCGGCTCTGGGGCCAACGTCCTGACTTTC
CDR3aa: CASSFGSGANVLTF

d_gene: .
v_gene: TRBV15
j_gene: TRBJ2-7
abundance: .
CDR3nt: TGTGCCACCAGCAGAGAGGTCCAGTCGCTCGACGAGCAGTACTTC
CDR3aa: CATSREVQSLDEQYF

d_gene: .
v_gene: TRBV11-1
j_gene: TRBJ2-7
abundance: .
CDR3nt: TGTGCCAGCAGCTTATACAGGAACTACGAGCAGTACTTC
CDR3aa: CASSLYRNYEQYF

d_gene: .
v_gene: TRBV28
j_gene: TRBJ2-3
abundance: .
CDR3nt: TGTGCCAGCAGTCGCTACAGCACAGATACGCAGTATTTT
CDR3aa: CASSRYSTDTQYF

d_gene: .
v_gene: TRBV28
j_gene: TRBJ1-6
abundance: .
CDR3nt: TGTGCCAGCAGTTTGAGACACTATAATTCACCCCTCCACTTT
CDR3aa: CASSLRHYNSPLHF

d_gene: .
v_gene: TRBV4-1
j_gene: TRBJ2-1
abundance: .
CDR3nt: TGCGCCAGCAGCCAAGACTCGTCCATCTCCTACAATGAGCAGTTCTTC
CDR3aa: CASSQDSSISYNEQFF

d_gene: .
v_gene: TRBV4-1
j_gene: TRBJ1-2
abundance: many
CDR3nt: TGCGCCAGCAGCCGACCCGACAGGAACTATGGCTACACCTTC
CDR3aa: CASSRPDRNYGYTF

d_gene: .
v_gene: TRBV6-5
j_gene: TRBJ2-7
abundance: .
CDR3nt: TGTGCCAGCAGGCCACTGACAAGTTTCTACGAGCAGTACTTC
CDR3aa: CASRPLTSFYEQYF

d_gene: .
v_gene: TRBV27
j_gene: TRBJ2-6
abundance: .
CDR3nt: TGTGCCAGCAAACTTCGGGATTCTGGGGCCAACGTCCTGACTTTC
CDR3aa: CASKLRDSGANVLTF

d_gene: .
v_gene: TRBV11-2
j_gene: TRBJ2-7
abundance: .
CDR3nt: TGTGCCAGCAGCTTAGGGGGTCTCGAGCAGTACTTC
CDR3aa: CASSLGGLEQYF

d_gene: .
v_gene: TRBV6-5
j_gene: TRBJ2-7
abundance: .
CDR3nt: TGTGCCAGCAGTTACGCAGGGTTCTACGAGCAGTACTTC
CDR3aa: CASSYAGFYEQYF

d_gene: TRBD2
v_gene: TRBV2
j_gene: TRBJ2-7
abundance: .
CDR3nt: TGTGCCAGCACTAGCGGGAGCTCCTACGAGCAGTACTTC
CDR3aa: CASTSGSSYEQYF

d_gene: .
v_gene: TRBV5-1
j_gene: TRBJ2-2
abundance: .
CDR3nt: TGCGCCAGCAGCCCCGGACCCACCGGGGAGCTGTTTTTT
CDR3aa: CASSPGPTGELFF

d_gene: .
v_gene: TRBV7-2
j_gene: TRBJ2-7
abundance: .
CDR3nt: TGTGCCAGCAGCTTTGGACCCTACGAGCAGTACTTC
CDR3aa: CASSFGPYEQYF

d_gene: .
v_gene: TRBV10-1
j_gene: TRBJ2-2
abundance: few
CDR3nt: TGCGCCGCGGCTCGGAGCAACACCGGGGAGCTGTTTTTT
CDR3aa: CAAARSNTGELFF

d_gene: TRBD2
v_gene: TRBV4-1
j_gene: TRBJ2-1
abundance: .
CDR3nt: TGCGCCAGCAGCTTAAGGACGGGAGGGCCCAGAAGCTCCTACAATGAGCAGTTCTTC
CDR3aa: CASSLRTGGPRSSYNEQFF

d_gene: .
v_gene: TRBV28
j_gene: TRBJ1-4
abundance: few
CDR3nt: TGTGCCAGCAGTTTTCAACCAGGCAATAATGAAAAACTGTTTTTT
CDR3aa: CASSFQPGNNEKLFF

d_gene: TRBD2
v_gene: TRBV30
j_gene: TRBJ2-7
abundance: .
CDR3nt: TGTGCCTGGACCCGGACTAGCGGGAGAGGCGAGCAGTACTTC
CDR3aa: CAWTRTSGRGEQYF

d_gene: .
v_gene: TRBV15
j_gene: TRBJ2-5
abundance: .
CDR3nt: TGTGCCACCAGCAGAGAGCAGCAAGAGACCCAGTACTTC
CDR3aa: CATSREQQETQYF

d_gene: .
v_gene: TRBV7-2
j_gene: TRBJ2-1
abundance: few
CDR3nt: TGTGCCAGCAGCACCCAACCGGGACCAACTAATGAGCAGTTCTTC
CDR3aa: CASSTQPGPTNEQFF

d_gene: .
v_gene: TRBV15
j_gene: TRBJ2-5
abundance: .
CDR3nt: TGTGCCACCAGCAGGACAGTGATCCAAGAGACCCAGTACTTC
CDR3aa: CATSRTVIQETQYF